This T cell receptor (beta chain) was retrieved from a study of Graves' ophthalmopathy and Graves' hyperthyroidism. Germline loops: CDR1 LGHNT, CDR2 FRNRAP. CDR3 length equals 15 residues. A follow-up of 18 months without ophthalmopathy meant that hyperthyroidism was stable. Recruitment covered hyperthyroidism patients aged 18 to 65 whose new diagnosis was of under 2 months' duration. The source of the PBMCs was over 8.5 ml of fresh peripheral blood. Concerning this clonotype itself: A much more abundant neighbour one base away suggests this may be a read error.

Researchers took RNA transcripts and amplified TCR beta CDR3 regions from them. RT-PCR with HTBI primers came first, then second-round multiplex PCR. Using its own MiXCR run on the multiplex PCR reads, TCRdb lists one record per CDR3 protein. Found here are a few hundred thousand distinct CDR3 sequences, 15% of them singletons; the top ten hold roughly 7%. The sequenced material came from peripheral blood. The J gene is TRBJ1-6, the V gene TRBV12-5, with 9 bases that match TRBD1. The clonotype originates from a woman younger than 35 with stable Graves' hyperthyroidism. CDR3 nucleotide sequence: TGTGCTAGTGGTTTGCGGACAGGGGAGAATTCACACCTCCACTTT. It codes for CASGLRTGENSHLHF.